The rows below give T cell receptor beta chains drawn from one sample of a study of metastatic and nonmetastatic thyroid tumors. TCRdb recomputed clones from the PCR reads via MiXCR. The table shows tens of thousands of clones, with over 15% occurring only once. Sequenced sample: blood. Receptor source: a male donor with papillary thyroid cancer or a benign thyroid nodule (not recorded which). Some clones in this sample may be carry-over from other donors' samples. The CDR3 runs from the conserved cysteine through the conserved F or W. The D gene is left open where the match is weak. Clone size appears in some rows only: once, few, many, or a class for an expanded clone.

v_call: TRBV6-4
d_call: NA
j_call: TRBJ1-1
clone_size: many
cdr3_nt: TGTGCCAGCAGTGACTCGATTGGAAAACAAGCTTTCTTT
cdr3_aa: CASSDSIGKQAFF

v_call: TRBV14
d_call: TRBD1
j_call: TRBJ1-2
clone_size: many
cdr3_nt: TGTGCCAGCAGCCAAAGGACAGGGGAAGTGAACTATGGCTACACCTTC
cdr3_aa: CASSQRTGEVNYGYTF

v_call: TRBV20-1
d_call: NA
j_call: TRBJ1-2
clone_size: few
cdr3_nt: TGCAGTGCTAGAGATAGGAGTAGAAACTATGGCTACACCTTC
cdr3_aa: CSARDRSRNYGYTF

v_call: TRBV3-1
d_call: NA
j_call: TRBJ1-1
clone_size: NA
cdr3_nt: TGTGCCAGCAGCCACCAACGCGGGGGGGTAAGTGAAGCTTTCTTT
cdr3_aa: CASSHQRGGVSEAFF

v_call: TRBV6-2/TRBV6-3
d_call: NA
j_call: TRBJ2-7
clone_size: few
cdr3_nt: TGTGCCAGCAGTTACCGGCAGCGGAACTCCTACGAGCAGTACTTC
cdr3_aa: CASSYRQRNSYEQYF

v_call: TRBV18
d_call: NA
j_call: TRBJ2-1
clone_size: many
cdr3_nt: TGTGCCAGCTCACCACCCGGGACTGGGGGCTACAATGAGCAGTTCTTC
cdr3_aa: CASSPPGTGGYNEQFF

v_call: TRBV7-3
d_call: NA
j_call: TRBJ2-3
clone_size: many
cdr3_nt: TGTGCCAGCAGCCTACAGGTCGCAGATACGCAGTATTTT
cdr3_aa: CASSLQVADTQYF

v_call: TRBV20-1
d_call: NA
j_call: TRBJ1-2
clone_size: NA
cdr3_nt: TGCAGTGCCTCAGGGTACGGCGGCTACACCTTC
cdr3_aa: CSASGYGGYTF

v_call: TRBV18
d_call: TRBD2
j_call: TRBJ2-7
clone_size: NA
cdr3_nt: TGTGCCAGCACCCTTGAGGGGACTAGCGGCTCGGGGCAGTACTTC
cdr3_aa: CASTLEGTSGSGQYF

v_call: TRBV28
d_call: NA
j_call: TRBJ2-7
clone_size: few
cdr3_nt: TGTGCCAGCTTGGCTAGCGCGAACATCTACGAGCATTACTTC
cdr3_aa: CASLASANIYEHYF

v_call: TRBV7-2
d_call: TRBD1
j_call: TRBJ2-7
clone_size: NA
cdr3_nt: TGTGCCAGCAGCCCAGGACAGGGAGAGCAGTACTTC
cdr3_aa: CASSPGQGEQYF

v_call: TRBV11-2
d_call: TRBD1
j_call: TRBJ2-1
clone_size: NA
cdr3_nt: TGTGCCAGCAGCTCCGGGACAGATTTTTACAATGAGCAGTTCTTC
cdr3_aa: CASSSGTDFYNEQFF

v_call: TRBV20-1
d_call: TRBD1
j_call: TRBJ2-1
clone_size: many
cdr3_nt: TGCAGTGCTAGAGGTTTTTCACGGACAGGGGGCGCCTACAATGAGCAGTTCTTC
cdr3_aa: CSARGFSRTGGAYNEQFF

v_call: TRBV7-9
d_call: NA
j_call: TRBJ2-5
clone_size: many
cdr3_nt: TGTGCCAGCAGAGGGATTGGAGAGACCCAGTACTTC
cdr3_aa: CASRGIGETQYF

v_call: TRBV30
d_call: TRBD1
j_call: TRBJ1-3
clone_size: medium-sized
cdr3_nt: TGTGCCTGGGGACAGGGGTTGAACACCATATATTTT
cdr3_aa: CAWGQGLNTIYF

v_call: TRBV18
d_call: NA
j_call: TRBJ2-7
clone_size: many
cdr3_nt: TGTGCCAGCTCACCCAACAGGGTAAGGGAGCAGTACTTC
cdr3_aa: CASSPNRVREQYF

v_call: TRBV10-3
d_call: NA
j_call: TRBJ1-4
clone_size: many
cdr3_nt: TGTGCCATCCGTACAGGGATAGAGGAAAAACTGTTTTTT
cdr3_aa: CAIRTGIEEKLFF

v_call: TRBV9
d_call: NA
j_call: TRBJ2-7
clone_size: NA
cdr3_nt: TGTGCCAGCAGCCCACGACAGGCCTCGTACGAGCAGTACTTC
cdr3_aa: CASSPRQASYEQYF

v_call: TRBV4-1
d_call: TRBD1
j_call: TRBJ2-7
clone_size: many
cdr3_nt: TGCGCCAGCAGCCAAGCCGACCGGGACAGGGGGCTTTACTTC
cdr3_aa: CASSQADRDRGLYF

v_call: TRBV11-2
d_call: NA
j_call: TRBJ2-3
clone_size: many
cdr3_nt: TGTGCCAGCAGCCCCGTTAGGGTCACAGATACGCAGTATTTT
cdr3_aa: CASSPVRVTDTQYF

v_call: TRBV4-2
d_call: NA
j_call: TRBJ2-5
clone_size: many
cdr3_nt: TGTGCCAGCAGCCAAGATATGTCCAGGGTTGAAAGTATTGAGACCCAGTACTTC
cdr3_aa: CASSQDMSRVESIETQYF

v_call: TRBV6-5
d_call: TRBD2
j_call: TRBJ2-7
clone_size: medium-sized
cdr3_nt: TGTGCCAGCAGTTACTATAGGACTAGCCGCGAGCAGTACTTC
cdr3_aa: CASSYYRTSREQYF

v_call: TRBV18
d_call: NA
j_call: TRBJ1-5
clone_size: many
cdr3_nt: TGTGCCAGCTCACCCTTTTCCCCTGAGAATAGCAATCAGCCCCAGCATTTT
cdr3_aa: CASSPFSPENSNQPQHF

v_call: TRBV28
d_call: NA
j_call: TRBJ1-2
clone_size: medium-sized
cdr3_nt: TGTGCCAGCAGTTTGCTCCAGGGGTTGGGGGGTGGCTACACCTTC
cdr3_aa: CASSLLQGLGGGYTF

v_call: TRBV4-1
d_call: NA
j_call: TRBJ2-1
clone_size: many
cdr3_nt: TGCGCCAGCAGCCCAAACAGGTACAATGAGCAGTTCTTC
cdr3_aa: CASSPNRYNEQFF

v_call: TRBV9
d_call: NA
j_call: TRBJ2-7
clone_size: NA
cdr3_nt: TGTGCCAGCAGCACTACTATTGGGAGGCCAGGGGAGCAGTACTTC
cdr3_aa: CASSTTIGRPGEQYF

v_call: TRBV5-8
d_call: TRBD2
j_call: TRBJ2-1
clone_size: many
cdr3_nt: TGTGCCAGCAGCTTGGGACAGGTGAGCGGGAGAATCTACAATGAGCAGTTCTTC
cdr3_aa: CASSLGQVSGRIYNEQFF

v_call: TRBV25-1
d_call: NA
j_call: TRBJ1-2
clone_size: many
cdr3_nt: TGTGCCAGCAGTGAACCCGGAGGGCGCAGCTATGGCTACACCTTC
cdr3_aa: CASSEPGGRSYGYTF

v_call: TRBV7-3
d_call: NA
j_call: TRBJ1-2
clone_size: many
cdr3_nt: TGTGCCAGCAGCTCATCGGGGGGGGATACCTATGGCTACACCTTC
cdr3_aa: CASSSSGGDTYGYTF

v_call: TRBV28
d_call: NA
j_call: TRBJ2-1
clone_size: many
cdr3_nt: TGTGCCAGCAGTCCAAACCACCCGGGGCCCCCTATTTGGTTCTTC
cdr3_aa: CASSPNHPGPPIWFF